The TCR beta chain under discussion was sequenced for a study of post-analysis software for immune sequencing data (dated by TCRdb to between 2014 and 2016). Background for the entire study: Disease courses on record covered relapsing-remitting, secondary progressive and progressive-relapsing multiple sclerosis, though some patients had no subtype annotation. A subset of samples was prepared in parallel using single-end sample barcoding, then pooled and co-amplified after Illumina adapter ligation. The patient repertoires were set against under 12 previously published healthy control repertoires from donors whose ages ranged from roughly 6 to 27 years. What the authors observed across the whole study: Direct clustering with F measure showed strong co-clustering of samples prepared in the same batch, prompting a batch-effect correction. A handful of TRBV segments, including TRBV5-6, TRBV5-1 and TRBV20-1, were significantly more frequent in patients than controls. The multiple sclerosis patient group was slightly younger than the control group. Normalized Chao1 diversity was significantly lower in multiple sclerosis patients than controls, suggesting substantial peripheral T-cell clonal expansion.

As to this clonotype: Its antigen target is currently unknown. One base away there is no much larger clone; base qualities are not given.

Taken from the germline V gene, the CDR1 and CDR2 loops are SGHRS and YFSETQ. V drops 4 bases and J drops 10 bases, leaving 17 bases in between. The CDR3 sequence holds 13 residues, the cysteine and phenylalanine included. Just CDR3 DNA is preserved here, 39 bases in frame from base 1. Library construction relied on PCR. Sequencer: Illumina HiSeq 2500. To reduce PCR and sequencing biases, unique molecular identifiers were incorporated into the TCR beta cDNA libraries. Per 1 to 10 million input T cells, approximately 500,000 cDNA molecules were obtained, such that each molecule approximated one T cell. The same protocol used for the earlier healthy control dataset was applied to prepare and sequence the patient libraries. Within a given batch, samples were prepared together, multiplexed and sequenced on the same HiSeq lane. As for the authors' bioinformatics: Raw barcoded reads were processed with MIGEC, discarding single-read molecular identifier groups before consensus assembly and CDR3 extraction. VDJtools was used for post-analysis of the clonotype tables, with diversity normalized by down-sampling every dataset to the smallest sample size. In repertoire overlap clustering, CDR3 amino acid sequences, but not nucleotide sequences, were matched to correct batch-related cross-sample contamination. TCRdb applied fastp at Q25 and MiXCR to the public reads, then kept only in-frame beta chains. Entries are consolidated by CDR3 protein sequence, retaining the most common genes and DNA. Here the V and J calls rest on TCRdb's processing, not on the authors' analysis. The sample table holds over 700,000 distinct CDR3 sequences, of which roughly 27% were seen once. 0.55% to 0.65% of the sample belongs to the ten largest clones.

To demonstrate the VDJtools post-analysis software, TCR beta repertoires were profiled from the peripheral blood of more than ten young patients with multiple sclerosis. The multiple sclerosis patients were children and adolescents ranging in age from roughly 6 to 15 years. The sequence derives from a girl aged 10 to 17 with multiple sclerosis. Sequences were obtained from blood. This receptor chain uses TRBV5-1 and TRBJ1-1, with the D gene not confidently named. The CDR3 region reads CASSRRPLEGAFF. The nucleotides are TGCGCCAGCAGCCGTCGACCGCTCGAAGGAGCTTTCTTT.